The T cell receptor (beta chain) described here comes from a study of blood T cell repertoires in COVID-19. Clones were sequenced by immunoSEQ multiplex PCR, and TCRdb holds only the in-frame ones, with some missing. The data hold 100,000 to 150,000 clones, with roughly 90% observed a single time. This CDR3 has 15 amino acids. V gave up 3 bases and J gave up 7 bases; unmatched junction bases: 9. CDR1 is SGHTA and CDR2 is FQGTGA in the germline V gene. The chain carries TRBV7-3 and TRBJ2-1; 7 bases fit TRBD1. The receptor was isolated from a man aged 55 to 69 with COVID-19, enrolled during active disease. The sequenced material came from peripheral blood. CDR3 sequence: CASSLDSQGVNEQFF. The CDR3 region has the DNA TGTGCCAGCAGCTTGGACAGTCAGGGGGTGAATGAGCAGTTCTTC.